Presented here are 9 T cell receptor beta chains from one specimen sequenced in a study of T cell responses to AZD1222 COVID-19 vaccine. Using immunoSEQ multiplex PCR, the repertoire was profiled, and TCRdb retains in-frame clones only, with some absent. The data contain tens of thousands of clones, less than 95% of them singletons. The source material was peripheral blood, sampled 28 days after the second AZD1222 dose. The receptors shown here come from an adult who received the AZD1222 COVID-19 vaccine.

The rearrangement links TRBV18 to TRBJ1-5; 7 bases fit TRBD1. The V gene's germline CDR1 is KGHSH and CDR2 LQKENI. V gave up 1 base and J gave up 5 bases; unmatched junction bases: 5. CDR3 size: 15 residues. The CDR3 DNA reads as TGTGCCAGCTCACCACAGGGGGCGACCCATCAGCCCCAGCATTTT. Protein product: CASSPQGATHQPQHF.

CDR3 nucleotide sequence: TGTGCCAGCTCACTGGGGGCGGGGGACACTGAAGCTTTCTTT. Protein sequence: CASSLGAGDTEAFF. The chain links TRBV18 to TRBJ1-1; tentative D call: TRBD1 (6 bases). Per the germline V gene, CDR1 is KGHSH and CDR2 is LQKENI. This CDR3 is built from 14 residues. V lost 4 bases and J 3 bases, leaving 12 bases between the germline ends.

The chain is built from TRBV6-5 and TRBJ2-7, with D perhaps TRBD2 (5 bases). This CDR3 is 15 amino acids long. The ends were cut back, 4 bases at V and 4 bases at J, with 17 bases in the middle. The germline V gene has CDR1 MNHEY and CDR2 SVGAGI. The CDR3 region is CASSFPGSAGYEQYF. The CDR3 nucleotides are TGTGCCAGCAGTTTTCCGGGGAGTGCCGGGTACGAGCAGTACTTC.

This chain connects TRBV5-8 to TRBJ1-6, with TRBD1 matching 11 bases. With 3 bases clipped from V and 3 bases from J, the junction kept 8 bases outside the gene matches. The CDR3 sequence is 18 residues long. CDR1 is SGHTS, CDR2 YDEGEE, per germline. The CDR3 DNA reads TGTGCCAGCAGCTATGGGACAGGGGGTCTCAACTATAATTCACCCCTCCACTTT. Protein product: CASSYGTGGLNYNSPLHF.

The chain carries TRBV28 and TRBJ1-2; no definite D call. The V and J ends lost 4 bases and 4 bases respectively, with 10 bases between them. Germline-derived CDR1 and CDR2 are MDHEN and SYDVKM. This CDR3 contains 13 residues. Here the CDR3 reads CASSYSGIYGYTF. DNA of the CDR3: TGTGCCAGCAGTTACTCGGGAATCTATGGCTACACCTTC.

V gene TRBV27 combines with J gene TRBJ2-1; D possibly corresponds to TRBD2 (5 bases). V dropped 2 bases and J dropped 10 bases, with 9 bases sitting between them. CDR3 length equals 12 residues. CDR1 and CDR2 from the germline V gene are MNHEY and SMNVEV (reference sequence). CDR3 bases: TGTGCCAGCAGTTTAGAGGGCGGGGAGCAGTTCTTC. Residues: CASSLEGGEQFF.

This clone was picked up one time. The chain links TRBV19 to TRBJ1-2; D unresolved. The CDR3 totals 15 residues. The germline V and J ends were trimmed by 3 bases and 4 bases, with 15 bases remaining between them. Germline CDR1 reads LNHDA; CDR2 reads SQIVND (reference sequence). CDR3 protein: CASSIPSQTVYGYTF. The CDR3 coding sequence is TGTGCCAGTAGTATTCCCTCGCAGACCGTCTATGGCTACACCTTC. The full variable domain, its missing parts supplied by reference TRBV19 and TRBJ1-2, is DGGITQSPKYLFRKEGQNVTLSCEQNLNHDAMYWYRQDPGQGLRLIYYSQIVNDFQKGDIAEGYSVSREKKESFPLTVTSAQKNPTAFYLCASSIPSQTVYGYTFGSGTRLTVV.

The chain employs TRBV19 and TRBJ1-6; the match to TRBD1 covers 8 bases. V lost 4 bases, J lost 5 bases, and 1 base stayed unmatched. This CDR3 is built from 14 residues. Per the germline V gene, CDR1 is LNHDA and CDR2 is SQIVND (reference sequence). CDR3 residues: CASSRGQDNSPLHF. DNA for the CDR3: TGTGCCAGTAGTAGGGGACAGGATAATTCACCCCTCCACTTT.

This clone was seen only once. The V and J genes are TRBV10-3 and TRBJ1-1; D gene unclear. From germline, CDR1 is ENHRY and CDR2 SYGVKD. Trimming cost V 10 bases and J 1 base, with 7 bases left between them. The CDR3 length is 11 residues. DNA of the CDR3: TGTGCCACAGGACCGAACACTGAAGCTTTCTTT. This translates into CATGPNTEAFF.